Here is one TCR beta chain with its context. Source study methods: Estimates of nucleated cell counts were drawn from the amplification of reference gene primers. TCRdb's table, derived via immunoSEQ multiplex PCR, lists solely in-frame clones and lacks some. V, J and clone size were drawn from that table, and D and trimming were deduced from the DNA. The sample has about 230,000 clones; 75% to 90% are singletons. This record comes from a study of blood T cell repertoires in COVID-19. Study background: Both acute and convalescent COVID-19 samples were obtained from the United States, Italy and Spain. Sample material is recorded as cDNA or gDNA derived from T cells, B-cell-depleted T cells, or PBMCs.

From germline, CDR1 is MNHNY and CDR2 SVGAGI (reference sequence). J lost 0 bases, V lost 4 bases, and 3 bases had no gene match. This CDR3 spans 15 amino acids. The V and J genes are TRBV6-6 and TRBJ2-7; TRBD2 matches at 10 bases. This clonotype originated in a man between 35 and 55 years old with acute or convalescent COVID-19. Material for sequencing was peripheral blood. The CDR3 here is CASSSRLAGSYEQYF. CDR3 DNA sequence: TGTGCCAGCAGTTCCCGACTAGCGGGCTCCTACGAGCAGTACTTC.